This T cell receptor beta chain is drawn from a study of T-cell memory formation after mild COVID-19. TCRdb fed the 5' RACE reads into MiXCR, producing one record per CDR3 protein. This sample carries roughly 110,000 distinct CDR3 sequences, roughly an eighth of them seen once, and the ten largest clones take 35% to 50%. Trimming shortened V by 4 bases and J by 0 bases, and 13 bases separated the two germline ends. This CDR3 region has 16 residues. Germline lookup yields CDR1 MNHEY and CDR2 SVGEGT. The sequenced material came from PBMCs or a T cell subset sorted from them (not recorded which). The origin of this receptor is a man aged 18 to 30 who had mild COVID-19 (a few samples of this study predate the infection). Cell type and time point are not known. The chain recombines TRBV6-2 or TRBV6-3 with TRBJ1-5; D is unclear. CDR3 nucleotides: TGTGCCAGCAGTTTTCTCATCCCGGCTAGCAATCAGCCCCAGCATTTT. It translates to CASSFLIPASNQPQHF.